The 4 T cell receptor beta chains presented below share a single source sample, sequenced in a study of CD8 T cells in ankylosing spondylitis. Findings and caveats of the study: Several highly homologous variants formed a TCR beta motif that appeared characteristic of ankylosing spondylitis blood.

Their recognized antigens are unknown. TCRdb ran MiXCR on the 5' RACE reads and lists one entry per CDR3 protein. Here the sample spans some 400,000 distinct CDR3 sequences, more than 20% being singletons. The sequencing input was blood, either unsorted or a sorted T cell fraction (not recorded which). The receptors shown here come from a male donor with ankylosing spondylitis.

The CDR3 DNA follows: TGTGCCAGCAGGAATGCTCGGGAAGTCTACGAGCAGTACTTC. Protein: CASRNAREVYEQYF. The chain combines TRBV6-1 with TRBJ2-7; TRBD2 is a possible D gene (5 bases). Trimming pared 6 bases from V and 3 bases from J, leaving 15 bases between. This CDR3 has 14 residues. Germline V lookup: CDR1 MNHNS, CDR2 SASEGT.

In this sample, this clonotype turned up a few times. The gene calls are TRBV7-6 and TRBJ2-7; 11 bases are a match to TRBD2. The CDR3 covers 15 residues. V shed 1 base, J shed 6 bases, and the junction held 5 bases outside the gene matches. In germline, CDR1 is SGHVS, CDR2 FNYEAQ. CDR3 DNA sequence: TGTGCCAGCAGCTTAGATAGCGGGAGGGCTCGCGAGCAGTACTTC. Its translation is CASSLDSGRAREQYF.

This clonotype was observed a few times. V usage is TRBV4-2 and J usage is TRBJ2-6; a possible D gene is TRBD2 (6 bases). The CDR3 totals 18 residues. V lost 2 bases and J lost 0, with 14 bases in between. CDR1 is LGHNA and CDR2 is YNFKEQ in the germline V gene. The CDR3 DNA reads TGTGCCAGCAGCCAAACGAACCCCGGGAGCTCTGGGGCCAACGTCCTGACTTTC. Translating gives CASSQTNPGSSGANVLTF.

The CDR3 DNA sequence: TGTGCCAGCACACGGGACAGGGCGTCCACTGAAGCTTTCTTT. This sequence encodes CASTRDRASTEAFF. This chain links TRBV6-1 with TRBJ1-1; 9 bases map to TRBD1. CDR1 and CDR2 from the germline V gene are MNHNS and SASEGT. Germline trimming cut 7 bases from V and 4 bases from J; bases unmatched to any gene: 7. The CDR3 length is 14 residues.